This TCR beta chain was captured by sequencing in a study of T cell responses to AZD1222 COVID-19 vaccine. Broader study findings: Repertoire sampling happened only post peak T cell response. Donors skewed white British and female; clonal diversity was possibly underestimated. Among AZD1222 vaccinees, only six were seropositive at baseline. Reports say nearly half of spike-specific TCRs go after unmutated variant regions.

The CDR3 contains 15 residues. CDR1 is KGHSH, CDR2 LQKENI, per germline. With 0 bases removed from V and 4 bases from J, the gap between germline ends came to 13 bases. With respect to this clone: The antigen is not known.

Sequenced by immunoSEQ multiplex PCR; TCRdb stores in-frame clones only, minus some. The sample contains approximately 150,000 clones, 85% to 95% of which appear only once. The gene calls are TRBV18 and TRBJ2-7; D is uncertain. Sample: peripheral blood, taken after recovery from COVID-19. The receptor comes from an adult who had recovered from COVID-19. CDR3 region: CASSPPGSYRYEQYF. The CDR3 DNA reads as TGTGCCAGCTCACCACCAGGGTCCTATAGGTACGAGCAGTACTTC.